A selection of T cell receptor beta chains follows, all from one sample in a study of T cells in Graves' hyperthyroidism and ophthalmopathy. TCRdb ran MiXCR on the multiplex PCR reads and lists one entry per CDR3 protein. The table includes about 610,000 distinct CDR3 sequences, approximately 15% detected once. Source material: blood. Every receptor here comes from a woman between 40 and 55 years old with Graves' ophthalmopathy. Both conserved end residues are part of each CDR3. D genes are given only for firm matches. Expanded clones are given a class, and other clones once, few, many or no size at all.

V gene: TRBV6-1
J gene: TRBJ2-1
D gene: TRBD2
clone size: .
CDR3 length: 11
CDR3 protein: CASRLGGKQFF
CDR3 DNA: TGTGCCAGCAGACTGGGGGGGAAGCAGTTCTTC

V gene: TRBV20-1
J gene: TRBJ1-5
D gene: .
clone size: many
CDR3 length: 15
CDR3 protein: CSARDGGGVGQPQHF
CDR3 DNA: TGCAGTGCTAGAGATGGGGGGGGGGTTGGTCAGCCCCAGCATTTT

V gene: TRBV12-3/TRBV12-4
J gene: TRBJ1-1
D gene: .
clone size: many
CDR3 length: 12
CDR3 protein: CASRVERTEAFF
CDR3 DNA: TGTGCCAGCAGGGTAGAGAGGACTGAAGCTTTCTTT

V gene: TRBV18
J gene: TRBJ2-3
D gene: .
clone size: many
CDR3 length: 14
CDR3 protein: CASSPLADTDTQYF
CDR3 DNA: TGTGCCAGCTCACCACTAGCGGACACAGATACGCAGTATTTT

V gene: TRBV11-3
J gene: TRBJ2-1
D gene: .
clone size: many
CDR3 length: 13
CDR3 protein: CASSLVTLGEQFF
CDR3 DNA: TGTGCCAGCAGCTTAGTGACGCTTGGTGAGCAGTTCTTC

V gene: TRBV20-1
J gene: TRBJ2-2
D gene: .
clone size: .
CDR3 length: 12
CDR3 protein: CSARKGPGELFF
CDR3 DNA: TGCAGTGCTAGGAAGGGACCGGGGGAGCTGTTTTTT

V gene: TRBV12-3/TRBV12-4
J gene: TRBJ2-7
D gene: TRBD1
clone size: many
CDR3 length: 14
CDR3 protein: CASRSPGTGAEQYF
CDR3 DNA: TGTGCCAGCAGATCCCCGGGGACAGGGGCCGAGCAGTACTTC

V gene: TRBV6-2/TRBV6-3
J gene: TRBJ1-1
D gene: .
clone size: .
CDR3 length: 14
CDR3 protein: CASSYDPIYTEAFF
CDR3 DNA: TGTGCCAGCAGTTACGACCCCATTTACACTGAAGCTTTCTTT

V gene: TRBV2
J gene: TRBJ2-1
D gene: TRBD2
clone size: once
CDR3 length: 15
CDR3 protein: CARESAGGSQNEQFF
CDR3 DNA: TGTGCCCGAGAGTCGGCGGGAGGGTCTCAAAATGAGCAGTTCTTC

V gene: TRBV2
J gene: TRBJ2-1
D gene: TRBD1
clone size: many
CDR3 length: 15
CDR3 protein: CASSDPTGVDNEQFF
CDR3 DNA: TGTGCCAGCAGTGACCCAACAGGGGTAGACAATGAGCAGTTCTTC

V gene: TRBV6-1
J gene: TRBJ2-5
D gene: TRBD1
clone size: .
CDR3 length: 12
CDR3 protein: CASSGEGGGEYF
CDR3 DNA: TGTGCCAGCAGTGGCGAAGGGGGCGGTGAGTACTTC

V gene: TRBV27
J gene: TRBJ2-1
D gene: .
clone size: .
CDR3 length: 15
CDR3 protein: CASSLSGTNYNEQFF
CDR3 DNA: TGTGCCAGCAGTTTATCGGGGACAAACTACAATGAGCAGTTCTTC

V gene: TRBV6-7
J gene: TRBJ2-1
D gene: TRBD2
clone size: many
CDR3 length: 19
CDR3 protein: CASSYNARTSGRNYNEQFF
CDR3 DNA: TGTGCCAGCAGTTACAACGCACGGACTAGCGGGAGGAACTACAATGAGCAGTTCTTC

V gene: TRBV5-5
J gene: TRBJ1-2
D gene: .
clone size: many
CDR3 length: 14
CDR3 protein: CASSFYRVADGYTF
CDR3 DNA: TGTGCCAGCAGCTTCTACAGGGTGGCGGATGGCTACACCTTC

V gene: TRBV2
J gene: TRBJ2-2
D gene: .
clone size: few
CDR3 length: 13
CDR3 protein: CASSPEGGRELFF
CDR3 DNA: TGTGCCAGCAGTCCCGAGGGGGGCAGGGAGCTGTTTTTT